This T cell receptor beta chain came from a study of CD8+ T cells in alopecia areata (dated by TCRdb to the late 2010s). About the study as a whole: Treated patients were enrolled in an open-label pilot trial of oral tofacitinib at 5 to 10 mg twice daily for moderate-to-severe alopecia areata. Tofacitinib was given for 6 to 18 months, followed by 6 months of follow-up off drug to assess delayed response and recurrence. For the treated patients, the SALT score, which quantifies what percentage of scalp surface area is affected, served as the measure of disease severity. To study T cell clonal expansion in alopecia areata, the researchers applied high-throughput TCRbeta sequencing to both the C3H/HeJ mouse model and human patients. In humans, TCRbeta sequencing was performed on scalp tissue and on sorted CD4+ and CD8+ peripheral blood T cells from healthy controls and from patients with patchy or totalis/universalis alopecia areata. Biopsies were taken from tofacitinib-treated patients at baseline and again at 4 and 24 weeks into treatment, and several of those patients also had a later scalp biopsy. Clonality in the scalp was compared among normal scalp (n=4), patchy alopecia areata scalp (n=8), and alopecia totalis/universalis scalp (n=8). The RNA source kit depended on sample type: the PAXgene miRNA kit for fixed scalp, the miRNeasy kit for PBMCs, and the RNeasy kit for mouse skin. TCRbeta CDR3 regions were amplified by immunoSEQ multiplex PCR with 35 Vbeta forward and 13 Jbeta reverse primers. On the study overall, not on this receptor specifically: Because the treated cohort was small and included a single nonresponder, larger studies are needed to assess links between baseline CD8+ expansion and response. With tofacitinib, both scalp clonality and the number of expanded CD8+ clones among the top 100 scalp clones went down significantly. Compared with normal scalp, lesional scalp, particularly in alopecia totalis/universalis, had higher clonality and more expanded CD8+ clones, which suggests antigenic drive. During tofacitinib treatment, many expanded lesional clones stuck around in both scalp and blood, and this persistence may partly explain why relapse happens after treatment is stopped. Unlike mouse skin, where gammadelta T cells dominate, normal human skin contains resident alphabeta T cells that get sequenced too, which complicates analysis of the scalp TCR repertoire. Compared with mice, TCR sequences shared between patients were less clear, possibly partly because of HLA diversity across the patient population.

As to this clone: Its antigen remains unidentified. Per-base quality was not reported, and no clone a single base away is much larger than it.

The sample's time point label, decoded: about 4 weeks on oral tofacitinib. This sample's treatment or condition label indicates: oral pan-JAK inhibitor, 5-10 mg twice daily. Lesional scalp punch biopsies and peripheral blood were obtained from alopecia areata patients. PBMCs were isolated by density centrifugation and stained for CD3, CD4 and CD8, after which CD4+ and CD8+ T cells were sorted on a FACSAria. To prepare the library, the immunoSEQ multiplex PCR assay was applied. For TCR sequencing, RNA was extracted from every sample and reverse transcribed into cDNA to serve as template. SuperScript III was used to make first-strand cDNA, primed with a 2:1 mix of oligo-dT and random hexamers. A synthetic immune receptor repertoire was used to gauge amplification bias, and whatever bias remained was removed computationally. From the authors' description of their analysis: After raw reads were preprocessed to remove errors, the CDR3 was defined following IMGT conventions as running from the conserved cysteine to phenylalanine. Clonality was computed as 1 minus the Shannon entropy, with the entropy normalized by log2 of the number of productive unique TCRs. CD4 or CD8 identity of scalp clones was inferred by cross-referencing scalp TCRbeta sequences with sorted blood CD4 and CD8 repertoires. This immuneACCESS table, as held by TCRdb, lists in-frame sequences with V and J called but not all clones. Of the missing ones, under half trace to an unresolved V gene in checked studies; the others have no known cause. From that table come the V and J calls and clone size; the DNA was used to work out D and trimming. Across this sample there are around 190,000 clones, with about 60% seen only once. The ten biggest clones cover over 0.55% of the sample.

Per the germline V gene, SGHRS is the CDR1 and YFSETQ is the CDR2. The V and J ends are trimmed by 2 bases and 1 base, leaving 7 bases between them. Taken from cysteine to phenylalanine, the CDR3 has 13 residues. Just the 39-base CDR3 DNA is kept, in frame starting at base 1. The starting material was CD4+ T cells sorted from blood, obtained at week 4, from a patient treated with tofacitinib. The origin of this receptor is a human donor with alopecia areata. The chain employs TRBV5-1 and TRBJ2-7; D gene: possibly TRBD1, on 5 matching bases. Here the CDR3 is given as CASSLQVSYEQYF. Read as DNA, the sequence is TGCGCCAGCAGCTTACAGGTTTCCTACGAGCAGTACTTC. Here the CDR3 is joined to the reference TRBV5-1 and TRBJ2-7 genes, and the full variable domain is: KAGVTQTPRYLIKTRGQQVTLSCSPISGHRSVSWYQQTPGQGLQFLFEYFSETQRNKGNFPGRFSGRQFSNSRSEMNVSTLELGDSALYLCASSLQVSYEQYFGPGTRLTVT.